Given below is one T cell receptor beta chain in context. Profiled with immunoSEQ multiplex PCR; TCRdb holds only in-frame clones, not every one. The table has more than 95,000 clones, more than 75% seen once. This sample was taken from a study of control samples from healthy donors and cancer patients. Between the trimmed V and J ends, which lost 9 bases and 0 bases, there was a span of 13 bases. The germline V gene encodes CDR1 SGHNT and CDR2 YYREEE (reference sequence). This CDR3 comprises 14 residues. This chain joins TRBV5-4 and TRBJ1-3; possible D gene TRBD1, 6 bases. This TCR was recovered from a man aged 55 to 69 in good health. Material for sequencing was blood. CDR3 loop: CATVDRSSGNTIYF. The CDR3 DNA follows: TGTGCCACAGTAGACAGGTCCTCTGGAAACACCATATATTTT.